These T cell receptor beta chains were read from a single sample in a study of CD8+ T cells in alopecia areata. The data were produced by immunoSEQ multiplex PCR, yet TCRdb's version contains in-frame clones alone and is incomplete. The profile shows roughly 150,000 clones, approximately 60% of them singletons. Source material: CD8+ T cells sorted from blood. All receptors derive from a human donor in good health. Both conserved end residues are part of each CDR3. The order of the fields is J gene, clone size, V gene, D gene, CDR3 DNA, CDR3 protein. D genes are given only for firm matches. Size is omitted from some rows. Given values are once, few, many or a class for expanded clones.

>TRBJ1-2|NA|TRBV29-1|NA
TGCAGCGTTTCTCCCAGGCAGGCGATCTATGGCTACACCTTC
CSVSPRQAIYGYTF
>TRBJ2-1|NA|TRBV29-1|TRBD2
TGCAGCGGGGTGGCGGGAGCCCCCTACAATGAGCAGTTCTTC
CSGVAGAPYNEQFF
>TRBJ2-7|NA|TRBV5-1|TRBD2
TGCGCCAGCAGCTTTGAACTAGCGGGAGGGATAACGAGGAGCTCCTACGAGCAGTACTTC
CASSFELAGGITRSSYEQYF
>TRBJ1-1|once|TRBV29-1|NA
TGCAGCGTTGTAGGGGGGCCTATCACTGAAGCTTTCTTT
CSVVGGPITEAFF
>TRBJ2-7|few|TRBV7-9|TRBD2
TGTGCCAGCAGCTCCTCCGGGACTAGTCCCGAGCAGTACTTC
CASSSSGTSPEQYF
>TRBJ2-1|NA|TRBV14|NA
TGTGCCAGCAGCCAAGAATCCTTCGCCAATGAGCAGTTCTTC
CASSQESFANEQFF
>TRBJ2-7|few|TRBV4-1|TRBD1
TGCGCCAGCAGCCAAGAGCGACAGGGAGACGAGCAGTACTTC
CASSQERQGDEQYF
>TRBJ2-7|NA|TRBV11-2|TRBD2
TGTGCCAGCAGCTTTTCGGGGGGGTACGAGCAGTACTTC
CASSFSGGYEQYF
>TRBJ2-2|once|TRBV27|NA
TGTGCCAGCACCTTGGGTGGGAGAGGCACCGGGGAGCTGTTTTTT
CASTLGGRGTGELFF
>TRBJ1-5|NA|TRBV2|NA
TGTGCCAGCAGTGTCTTATTCGGGACCGATCAGGATAATAGCAATCAGCCCCAGCATTTT
CASSVLFGTDQDNSNQPQHF
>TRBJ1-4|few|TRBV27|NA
TGTGCCAGCAGTATACAGAGGACTAATGAAAAACTGTTTTTT
CASSIQRTNEKLFF
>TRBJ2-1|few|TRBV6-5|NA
TGTGCCAGCAGAGGGGGTACGGGTGAGCAGTTCTTC
CASRGGTGEQFF
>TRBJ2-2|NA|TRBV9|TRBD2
TGTGCCAGCAGCGTACTAGCGGGAGTAACCCTACACGCCGGGGAGCTGTTTTTT
CASSVLAGVTLHAGELFF
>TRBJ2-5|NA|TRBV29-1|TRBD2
TGCAGCGTTGACCATCTAGCGGGCCAGTCGGTCTCAGAGACCCAGTACTTC
CSVDHLAGQSVSETQYF
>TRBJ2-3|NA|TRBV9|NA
TGTGCCAGCAGCGTAGGCCCCGATACGCAGTATTTT
CASSVGPDTQYF
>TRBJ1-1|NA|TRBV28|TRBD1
TGTGCCAGCAGTTTACTTGCAGGGGGCAAGACTGAAGCTTTCTTT
CASSLLAGGKTEAFF
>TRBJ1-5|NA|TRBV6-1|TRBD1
TGTGCCAGCGGGACAGATAGCAATCAGCCCCAGCATTTT
CASGTDSNQPQHF
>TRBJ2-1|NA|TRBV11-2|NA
TGTGCCAGCAGCTTAGAGACAGACAATGAGCAGTTCTTC
CASSLETDNEQFF
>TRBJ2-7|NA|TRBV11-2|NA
TGTGCCAGCAGCCCAGGGATGTCAACTACCTACGAGCAGTACTTC
CASSPGMSTTYEQYF
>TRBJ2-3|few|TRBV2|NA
TGTGCCAGCACCACAGATACGCAGTATTTT
CASTTDTQYF
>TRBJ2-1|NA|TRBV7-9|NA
TGTGCCCAATCTTGGACAGACAATGAGCAGTTCTTC
CAQSWTDNEQFF
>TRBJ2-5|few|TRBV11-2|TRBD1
TGTGCCAGCAGCGACACAGGGGGCTTATCCCAGTACTTC
CASSDTGGLSQYF
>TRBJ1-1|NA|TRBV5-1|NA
TGCGCCAGCAGCTTGACCGGGGAAGTCTCTGAAGCTTTCTTT
CASSLTGEVSEAFF
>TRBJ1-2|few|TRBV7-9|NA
TGTGCCAGCAGCTCTAACGGGGGAGCTGAATATGGCTACACCTTC
CASSSNGGAEYGYTF
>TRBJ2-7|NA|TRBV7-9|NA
TGTGCCAGCAGCTCGGTGGGGTACGAGCAGTACTTC
CASSSVGYEQYF
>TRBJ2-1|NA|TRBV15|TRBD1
TGTGCCACCAGCAGAGAGACCGGGACAGGTGGGAATGAGCAGTTCTTC
CATSRETGTGGNEQFF
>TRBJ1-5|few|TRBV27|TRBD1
TGTGCCACCCGCCCGGGACAGCTAAATCAGCCCCAGCATTTT
CATRPGQLNQPQHF
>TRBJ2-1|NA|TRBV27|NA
TGTGCCAGCAGTCTCCTTTCTCCAGCGAACAATGAGCAGTTCTTC
CASSLLSPANNEQFF
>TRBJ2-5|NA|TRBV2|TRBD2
TGTGCCAGCTCTAGCGGGAGTGAGACCCAGTACTTC
CASSSGSETQYF
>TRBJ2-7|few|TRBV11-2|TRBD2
TGTGCCAGCAGGGGAGCGGGAGGGGGAAACGAGCAGTACTTC
CASRGAGGGNEQYF
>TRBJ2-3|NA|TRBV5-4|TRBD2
TGTGCCAGCAACTCAGCGGGAGGAGTTAAAGATACGCAGTATTTT
CASNSAGGVKDTQYF
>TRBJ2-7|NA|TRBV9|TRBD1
TGTGCCAGCAGCGTGGGGACAGAAGATTCCTACGAGCAGTACTTC
CASSVGTEDSYEQYF
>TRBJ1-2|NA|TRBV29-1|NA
TGCAGCGTTGAAAACAGGGTCGGCTACACCTTC
CSVENRVGYTF